Below, 29 T cell receptor beta chains from the same sample are listed, as sequenced in a study of precursors of human CD4 cytotoxic T cells. Bulk UMI-based sequencing covered sorted CD4+ central memory, effector memory, IL-7R-high and IL-7R-negative TEMRA subsets. Each CDR3 protein gets one entry after TCRdb re-called the reads with MiXCR. The sample shows more than 200 distinct CDR3 sequences, 35% of them seen only once. Material: memory CD4+ T cells from blood (PBMCs). The receptors originated from a human donor in good health.

This clonotype is classed as large. This sequence joins TRBV4-1 and TRBJ2-1, with a tentative D call TRBD2 (6 bases). Germline values: CDR1 MGHRA, CDR2 YSYEKL. Trimming pared 0 bases from V and 10 bases from J, leaving 19 bases between. CDR3 length equals 16 residues. The CDR3 sequence: CASSQDGTYPREEQFF. CDR3 nucleotides: TGCGCCAGCAGCCAAGATGGGACCTATCCCCGGGAGGAGCAGTTCTTC.

This clonotype is large. This sequence joins TRBV3-1 and TRBJ2-1; TRBD2 matches 10 bases. The CDR3 is 16 residues long. Per the germline V gene, CDR1 is LGHDT and CDR2 is YNNKEL (reference sequence). Germline trimming cut 4 bases from V and 7 bases from J; bases unmatched to any gene: 10. The CDR3 DNA follows: TGTGCCAGCAGCCCGTCGGGACTAGCGTCCGGTAATGAGCAGTTCTTC. Translated, it gives CASSPSGLASGNEQFF.

The chain joins TRBV7-8 to TRBJ2-7, with unresolved D. The germline CDR1 and CDR2 sequences are SGHVS and FQNEAQ. There are 12 residues in the CDR3. V was clipped by 1 base and J by 5 bases, with 6 bases between them. The CDR3 nucleotides read TGTGCCAGCAGCTTAGGGCCGAACGAGCAGTACTTC. It translates to CASSLGPNEQYF.

This clonotype rates as large (0.1 to 1%). The rearrangement uses TRBV12-3 or TRBV12-4 and TRBJ2-7; a possible D gene is TRBD1 (5 bases). Trimming took off 1 base at V and 0 bases at J, with 19 bases between the two ends. This CDR3 is 18 amino acids long. The CDR3 loop reads CASSLGTGIPLNSYEQYF. CDR3 sequence (DNA): TGTGCCAGCAGTTTAGGTACAGGCATCCCTCTTAACTCCTACGAGCAGTACTTC.

The V call is TRBV29-1, the J call TRBJ2-2; 8 bases fit TRBD1. The length of the CDR3 is 14 residues. Germline V lookup: CDR1 SQVTM, CDR2 ANQGSEA. Trimming cost V 4 bases and J 1 base; bases outside gene matches: 2. The CDR3 nucleotides are TGCAGCGTTGGGGACAGGAGGAACACCGGGGAGCTGTTTTTT. It yields the protein CSVGDRRNTGELFF.

A single count supports this clonotype. This chain uses TRBV11-2 with TRBJ2-5; D is possibly TRBD2 (6 bases). Trimming pared 3 bases from V and 5 bases from J, leaving 19 bases between. The CDR3 spans 16 residues. Germline V gene lookup returns CDR1 SGHAT and CDR2 FQNNGV. The CDR3 DNA sequence: TGTGCCAGCAGCTTGAACCGGGACTCCCTGGGGGAGACCCAGTACTTC. Translation: CASSLNRDSLGETQYF.

This clonotype is large (0.1 to 1%) within its sample. The junction departs from the called germline gene at one end, perhaps through a read error. J is TRBJ2-5 and V is TRBV7-7; tentatively, D is TRBD1 or TRBD2 (6 bases each). Germline lookup yields CDR1 SSHAT and CDR2 FNYEAQ (reference sequence). The CDR3 is made up of 15 amino acids. CDR3 sequence: CASSLSGDTQETQYF. The DNA of the CDR3 is TGTGCTAGCAGCCTGTCGGGGGACACACAAGAGACCCAGTACTTC.

In its sample, this clonotype is large. This chain joins TRBV4-1 and TRBJ1-5; D is unclear. The ends were cut back, 0 bases at V and 3 bases at J, with 9 bases in the middle. Germline V gives CDR1 MGHRA, CDR2 YSYEKL. This CDR3 contains 15 residues. CDR3 loop: CASSQDRLDNQPQHF. The CDR3 DNA reads as TGCGCCAGCAGCCAAGATCGCTTAGACAATCAGCCCCAGCATTTT.

This clonotype was seen only a few times. This chain connects TRBV4-3 to TRBJ2-3; D not resolved. Germline lookup yields CDR1 LGHNA and CDR2 YSLEER. CDR3 length: 13 amino acids. V lost 0 bases to trimming and J lost 3 bases, with 4 bases between them. The CDR3 loop is CASSQERTDTQYF. The DNA of the CDR3 is TGCGCCAGCAGCCAAGAGAGGACAGATACGCAGTATTTT.

This clonotype was observed a few times. One end of the junction does not line up with germline, which may come from a read error. This chain joins TRBV6-5 and TRBJ2-3; 13 bases line up with TRBD2. Germline assignment: CDR1 MNHEY and CDR2 SVGAGI. The CDR3 has 18 residues. The CDR3 DNA reads as TGTGCCAGCAGTAACTCCGCCGGGACTAGCGGGACCTTGGATACGCAGTATTTT. This codes for CASSNSAGTSGTLDTQYF.

By sample fraction, this clonotype is large. The chain recombines TRBV3-1 with TRBJ2-7; D unclear. The CDR3 contains 14 residues. With 0 bases removed from V and 5 bases from J, the gap between germline ends came to 11 bases. Germline CDR1 LGHDT, CDR2 YNNKEL (reference sequence). CDR3 in DNA: TGTGCCAGCAGCCAAGAAGCCCCCGCGGACGAGCAGTACTTC. The encoded protein is CASSQEAPADEQYF.

This clonotype was counted between two and nine times. V is TRBV6-5 and J is TRBJ1-2; D is ambiguous. The CDR3 totals 13 residues. The V end lost 0 bases, the J end lost 7 bases, and 9 bases lay between the germline ends. Germline-derived CDR1 and CDR2 are MNHEY and SVGAGI. The CDR3 protein is CASSYSSAPGYTF. The CDR3 coding sequence is TGTGCCAGCAGTTACTCGAGTGCCCCTGGCTACACCTTC.

In this sample, this clonotype is large (0.1 to 1%). The J gene is TRBJ2-7, the V gene TRBV15; possibly TRBD2 for D (7 bases). Germline lookup yields CDR1 LNHNV and CDR2 YYDKDF (reference sequence). Trimming took off 2 bases at V and 13 bases at J, with 18 bases between the two ends. The CDR3 extends over 13 amino acids. Here the CDR3 reads CATSRPEGGSHYF. CDR3 coding DNA: TGTGCCACCAGCAGACCAGAGGGGGGGAGCCATTACTTC.

Remarks on this clonotype: A much larger clone differs by one base, so this may be a read error. The chain carries TRBV9 and TRBJ2-3; no clear D. V lost 0 bases and J lost 5, with 10 bases in between. The CDR3 covers 14 residues. Germline CDR1 SGDLS, CDR2 YYNGEE. The chain's CDR3 is CASSVEASLDTQYF. CDR3 coding DNA: TGTGCCAGCAGCGTAGAGGCCTCCTTAGATACGCAGTATTTT.

V usage is TRBV24-1 and J usage is TRBJ1-1; no firm D call. The CDR3 has 12 amino acids. In germline, CDR1 is KGHDR, CDR2 SFDVKD. Trimming pared 7 bases from V and 6 bases from J, leaving 11 bases between. CDR3 loop: CATSHGLAEAFF. As DNA, the CDR3 is TGTGCCACCAGCCACGGACTTGCTGAAGCTTTCTTT.

The J gene is TRBJ1-5, the V gene TRBV5-4; D not resolved. The CDR3 runs to 10 residues. The V gene's germline CDR1 is SGHNT and CDR2 YYREEE (reference sequence). Deletions cut 3 bases from V and 5 bases from J, with 0 bases between. In DNA, the CDR3 is TGTGCCAGCAGCTATCAGCCCCAGCATTTT. It yields the protein CASSYQPQHF.

This clonotype is categorized as large (0.1 to 1%). The chain has TRBV7-9 and TRBJ2-5, with 7 bases fitting TRBD1. The CDR3 extends over 16 amino acids. Germline V CDR1 and CDR2: SEHNR, FQNEAQ (reference sequence). The J segment lost 5 bases and the V segment lost 5 bases, leaving 14 bases of the junction unmatched. CDR3 loop: CASSRPTGTVGETQYF. Written as DNA, the CDR3 is TGTGCCAGCAGCCGACCGACCGGGACAGTGGGGGAGACCCAGTACTTC.

This clonotype is labeled as large. The chain employs TRBV5-1 and TRBJ1-5; tentative D call: TRBD1 (5 bases). The CDR3 is 13 amino acids. Germline CDR1 is SGHRS and CDR2 is YFSETQ. The V gene lost 4 bases and the J gene lost 1 base, with 6 bases spanning the gap. The CDR3 sequence is CASSRDSNQPQHF. The DNA for the CDR3 is TGCGCCAGCAGCCGGGACAGCAATCAGCCCCAGCATTTT.

The chain has TRBV4-2 and TRBJ2-1; D not certain. In germline, CDR1 is LGHNA, CDR2 YNFKEQ. CDR3 length: 13 amino acids. Deletions cut 0 bases from V and 8 bases from J, with 8 bases between. This CDR3 reads CASSQDVVDEQFF. The CDR3, as DNA: TGTGCCAGCAGCCAAGATGTGGTCGATGAGCAGTTCTTC.

This clonotype was observed a few times. V is TRBV6-6 and J is TRBJ2-3; 8 nucleotides line up with TRBD2. V lost 5 bases and J lost 6; bases outside the gene matches: 10. CDR1 is MNHNY and CDR2 is SVGAGI in the germline V gene (reference sequence). The CDR3 contains 15 residues. The DNA for the CDR3 is TGTGCCAGCAGTCGTCTTGTCGGGGGGGGTGATACGCAGTATTTT. Translation: CASSRLVGGGDTQYF.

By frequency in the sample, this clonotype is large. This chain uses TRBV5-1 with TRBJ2-3; 8 bases line up with TRBD2. Germline CDR1 is SGHRS and CDR2 is YFSETQ. The CDR3 is 14 amino acids. After removal of 0 bases from V and 3 bases from J, the junction contained 0 bases not matched to a gene. CDR3 DNA: TGCGCCAGCAGCTTGGAGCGGGAGACAGATACGCAGTATTTT. As protein: CASSLERETDTQYF.

This clonotype qualifies as large. CDR3 loop: CSVAASSVRGYTF. DNA for the CDR3: TGCAGCGTTGCCGCCAGTTCCGTACGCGGCTACACCTTC. The V and J genes are TRBV29-1 and TRBJ1-2, with unresolved D. V dropped 4 bases and J dropped 8 bases, with 17 bases sitting between them. This CDR3 comprises 13 residues. Germline loops: CDR1 SQVTM, CDR2 ANQGSEA.

In its sample, this clonotype ranks as large (0.1 to 1%). This sequence joins TRBV29-1 and TRBJ2-3; a possible D gene is TRBD2 (6 bases). The ends were cut back, 5 bases at V and 1 base at J, with 7 bases in the middle. Germline-derived CDR1 and CDR2 are SQVTM and ANQGSEA. The CDR3 covers 12 residues. CDR3: CSVTGGTDTQYF. CDR3 DNA sequence: TGCAGCGTTACGGGGGGCACAGATACGCAGTATTTT.

Within the sample, this clonotype is large. V is TRBV3-1 and J is TRBJ1-2; unclear D gene. Germline CDR1 reads LGHDT; CDR2 reads YNNKEL (reference sequence). Deletions cut 0 bases from V and 5 bases from J, with 10 bases between. The CDR3 has 14 residues. The CDR3 reads CASSQDSDLYGYTF. In DNA, the CDR3 is TGTGCCAGCAGCCAAGATTCGGACTTGTATGGCTACACCTTC.

The rearrangement links TRBV12-3 or TRBV12-4 to TRBJ2-1, with a possible D match to TRBD2 (6 bases). With 6 bases removed from V and 0 bases from J, the gap between germline ends came to 15 bases. There are 16 residues in the CDR3. The CDR3 DNA reads as TGTGCCAGCAGCCTGGGAGCGGGTCTCTCCTACAATGAGCAGTTCTTC. It encodes CASSLGAGLSYNEQFF.

J is TRBJ2-3 and V is TRBV6-5; D unresolved. The CDR3 contains 13 residues. The V gene's germline CDR1 is MNHEY and CDR2 SVGAGI. The V end lost 7 bases, the J end lost 8 bases, and 16 bases lay between the germline ends. CDR3 sequence: CASTPAQEPTQYF. CDR3 nucleotide sequence: TGTGCCAGCACCCCTGCCCAGGAGCCTACGCAGTATTTT.

V gene TRBV20-1 combines with J gene TRBJ1-6, with a weak D call TRBD1 (6 bases). The germline V gene encodes CDR1 DFQATT and CDR2 SNEGSKA (reference sequence). The CDR3 has 15 residues. Trimming pared 5 bases from V and 3 bases from J, leaving 14 bases between. CDR3 protein: CSAPGGGNYNSPLHF. CDR3 nucleotide sequence: TGCAGTGCTCCGGGAGGGGGAAACTATAATTCACCCCTCCACTTT.

The rearrangement joins TRBV6-6 to TRBJ2-7; no clear D gene. The CDR3 spans 14 residues. Germline lookup yields CDR1 MNHNY and CDR2 SVGAGI (reference sequence). The V end lost 8 bases, the J end lost 2 bases, and 16 bases lay between the germline ends. The CDR3 bases are TGTGCCAGCTCGTTTTGGGCAGAGCCCTACGAGCAGTACTTC. Amino acid sequence: CASSFWAEPYEQYF.

By its share, this clonotype is hyperexpanded (1% or more). The rearrangement links TRBV12-3 or TRBV12-4 to TRBJ1-1; TRBD1 might be the D (6 bases). Between the trimmed V and J ends, which lost 6 bases and 11 bases, there was a span of 19 bases. CDR3 length: 13 amino acids. In DNA form, the CDR3 reads TGTGCCAGCAGATTATCTGGGGGGCGACAGGCTTTCTTT. Its translation: CASRLSGGRQAFF.